This entry features one T cell receptor (beta chain) sequence. The antigen is undetermined. The entry originates in a study of blood T cells in healthy people across ages. About the research overall: Template-switching capture recovered about one barcoded beta molecule per two T cells. Study observations and caveats: Naive CD4+ cell counts and diversity both ran higher in long-lived than in aged donors. Estimates of total diversity, which came from one million sequenced T cells, were considered to be underestimates.

Next came a second PCR, run for about 6 to 12 cycles, which used a sample-barcoded 5' primer along with a J-beta primer mix. TCRdb processed the 5' RACE reads anew with MiXCR; each CDR3 protein has one entry. The sample includes fewer than 800,000 distinct CDR3 sequences, roughly 25% of them seen just once. Looked up from germline, CDR1 is MDHEN and CDR2 is SYDVKM. Trimming took off 8 bases at V and 1 base at J, with 8 bases between the two ends. This CDR3 is 13 amino acids long. These sequences were also reported in another study, on T cells of mothers and their children. That paper states: Primer M1S, used in the second PCR, introduced sample barcodes and 2-4 random nucleotides.

Specimen: blood. This sequence originates from a boy aged 5-17 years in good health. J is TRBJ1-4 and V is TRBV28; D unresolved. In DNA form, the CDR3 reads TGTGCCAGCCGGCAGTTAACTAATGAAAAACTGTTTTTT. It translates to CASRQLTNEKLFF.